Below, 14 T cell receptor beta chains from the same sample are listed, as sequenced in a study of T cells in Graves' hyperthyroidism and ophthalmopathy. RNA transcripts provided the source from which TCR beta CDR3 regions were amplified. An initial round of RT-PCR targeting the TCR CDR3 relied on the HTBI primer set. From the multiplex PCR reads, TCRdb called clonotypes with MiXCR, one entry per CDR3 protein. Among about 210,000 distinct CDR3 sequences, about 15% were seen once, and the ten largest hold approximately 50%. Sequencing used blood. Source of these receptors: a man in his fifties with Graves' hyperthyroidism.

The V gene is TRBV5-8, the J gene TRBJ2-4; 12 positions agree with TRBD2. Germline CDR1 is SGHTS and CDR2 is YDEGEE. The CDR3 is made up of 17 amino acids. Trimming cost V 1 base and J 8 bases; bases outside gene matches: 10. The CDR3 spells CASSLTRLAGAGDIQYF. CDR3 DNA: TGTGCCAGCAGCTTGACGAGACTAGCGGGAGCCGGGGACATTCAGTACTTC.

This clonotype was found many times. CDR3 loop: CASSGPGLQFF. The CDR3 bases are TGTGCCAGCAGTGGACCGGGACTTCAGTTCTTC. V is TRBV6-1 and J is TRBJ2-1, with D perhaps matching TRBD2 (6 bases). This CDR3 region has 11 residues. Trimming removed 4 bases at V and 13 bases at J, with 11 bases between. The V gene's germline CDR1 is MNHNS and CDR2 SASEGT.

The V call is TRBV20-1, the J call TRBJ2-3, with D maybe TRBD2 (5 bases). Germline CDR1 DFQATT, CDR2 SNEGSKA (reference sequence). This CDR3 has 14 residues. The ends were cut back, 3 bases at V and 3 bases at J, with 13 bases in the middle. The CDR3 DNA reads as TGCAGTGCTAGTCAGTTAAGGAGGACAGATACGCAGTATTTT. Its protein is CSASQLRRTDTQYF.

This rearrangement joins TRBV7-9 to TRBJ2-4; D is perhaps TRBD1 or TRBD2 (5 bases each). The CDR3 loop spans 16 amino acids. Per germline, CDR1 SEHNR and CDR2 FQNEAQ (reference sequence). V lost 5 bases and J 1 base, leaving 15 bases between the germline ends. The CDR3 DNA reads TGTGCCAGCAGCCCTGGGGCGAGGGAGGCCAAAAACATTCAGTACTTC. Translation gives CASSPGAREAKNIQYF.

This clonotype was detected a few times. The chain uses TRBV6-1 and TRBJ2-5, with D perhaps assigned TRBD1 or TRBD2 (6 bases each). Trimming took off 0 bases at V and 4 bases at J, with 15 bases between the two ends. Germline V gene data show CDR1 as MNHNS and CDR2 as SASEGT. The CDR3 is 16 amino acids. The CDR3 region is CASSEAPLGGIETQYF. CDR3 sequence (DNA): TGTGCCAGCAGTGAAGCGCCATTGGGGGGCATAGAGACCCAGTACTTC.

This clonotype has at least ten counts. The chain uses TRBV11-3 and TRBJ2-1; TRBD1 matches 7 bases. Germline lookup yields CDR1 SGHNT and CDR2 YENEEA. This CDR3 has 17 residues. J lost 1 base, V lost 0 bases, and 6 bases had no gene match. CDR3 coding DNA: TGTGCCAGCAGCTTAGAAGCCGACAGGGTATCCTACAATGAGCAGTTCTTC. It is translated as CASSLEADRVSYNEQFF.

Ten or more counts support this clonotype. This chain joins TRBV19 and TRBJ1-1; D not resolved. CDR1 and CDR2 (germline): LNHDA, SQIVND (reference sequence). The CDR3 spans 13 residues. The V and J ends lost 5 bases and 1 base respectively, with 8 bases between them. The CDR3 loop reads CASSGYRNTEAFF. The CDR3 DNA reads as TGTGCCAGTAGTGGGTACCGGAACACTGAAGCTTTCTTT.

The rearrangement joins TRBV12-3 or TRBV12-4 to TRBJ2-7; D is possibly TRBD1 (5 bases). The CDR3 length is 15 residues. Trimming took 6 bases from V and 0 from J, leaving 15 bases between them. The CDR3 bases are TGTGCCAGCAGCGTTGACAGATGGACCTCCTACGAGCAGTACTTC. Translation: CASSVDRWTSYEQYF.

The table lists this clonotype with a few counts. The chain links TRBV30 to TRBJ2-5; the D call may be TRBD1 or TRBD2 (5 bases each). Germline V lookup: CDR1 GTSNPN, CDR2 SVGIG (reference sequence). The CDR3 runs 17 residues. Trimming left V 3 bases short and J 4 bases short, with 24 bases between. The CDR3 DNA sequence: TGTGCCTGGAGCGACACCCCGGGGACCTTCGGAGGAGAGACCCAGTACTTC. Residues: CAWSDTPGTFGGETQYF. Together with reference TRBV30 and TRBJ2-5, the CDR3 gives the full variable domain: SQTIHQWPATLVQPVGSPLSLECTVEGTSNPNLYWYRQAAGRGLQLLFYSVGIGQISSEVPQNLSASRPQDRQFILSSKKLLLSDSGFYLCAWSDTPGTFGGETQYFGPGTRLLVL.

This clonotype was observed at least ten times. The V gene is TRBV2, the J gene TRBJ2-7; tentative D call: TRBD1 (6 bases). Trimming cost V 8 bases and J 0 bases, with 11 bases left between them. The CDR3 loop spans 13 amino acids. CDR1 SNHLY and CDR2 FYNNEI come from the germline V gene. The CDR3 protein is CASYRETSYEQYF. The CDR3 bases are TGTGCCAGCTACAGGGAAACCTCCTACGAGCAGTACTTC.

V usage is TRBV7-9 and J usage is TRBJ2-1, with D possibly matching TRBD2 (5 bases). This CDR3 region has 12 residues. From germline, CDR1 is SEHNR and CDR2 FQNEAQ (reference sequence). The germline V and J ends were trimmed by 1 base and 10 bases, with 8 bases remaining between them. CDR3 in DNA: TGTGCCAGCAGCTTAGGGGGAGAGGAGCAGTTCTTC. Residues: CASSLGGEEQFF.

In this sample, this clonotype turned up a few times. This chain uses TRBV6-1 with TRBJ2-1, with a weak D call TRBD2 (6 bases). The CDR3 covers 12 residues. The germline gives CDR1 MNHNS, CDR2 SASEGT. The V end was cut by 5 bases, the J end by 8 bases, with 10 bases between. This chain's CDR3 is CASSRTGDEQFF. CDR3 nucleotide sequence: TGTGCCAGCAGTAGAACGGGGGATGAGCAGTTCTTC.

This clonotype was seen at least ten times. J is TRBJ1-4 and V is TRBV30, with D unresolved. CDR1 is GTSNPN and CDR2 is SVGIG in the germline V gene (reference sequence). The V gene lost 2 bases and the J gene lost 3 bases, with 10 bases spanning the gap. The CDR3 sequence is 14 residues long. In DNA, the CDR3 is TGTGCCTGGAGTCCGGACGGCCCTAATGAAAAACTGTTTTTT. Amino acid sequence: CAWSPDGPNEKLFF.

The CDR3 DNA follows: TGTGCCAGCAGCGTAGGCGGCTTAATTTCAAATACGCAGTATTTT. Translated: CASSVGGLISNTQYF. V and J are TRBV9 and TRBJ2-3; no clear D gene. V lost 0 bases and J lost 7, with 15 bases in between. The germline V gene encodes CDR1 SGDLS and CDR2 YYNGEE. This CDR3 contains 15 residues. Based on the CDR3 plus reference TRBV9 and TRBJ2-3, the full variable domain is DSGVTQTPKHLITATGQRVTLRCSPRSGDLSVYWYQQSLDQGLQFLIQYYNGEERAKGNILERFSAQQFPDLHSELNLSSLELGDSALYFCASSVGGLISNTQYFGPGTRLTVL.